A single sample is the source of the 2 T cell receptor beta chains below, sequenced in a study of blood T cell repertoires in COVID-19. The assay was immunoSEQ multiplex PCR, and TCRdb's table has in-frame clones only and misses some. Of under 250,000 clones detected, roughly nine tenths appear once; the ten largest clones hold about 3.3%. Sequenced: PBMCs or T cells enriched from blood (not recorded which). The origin of the receptors is a woman aged 18-30 years in a cohort exposed to, infected with or recovered from COVID-19 (not recorded which).

This clone turned up a few times. V is TRBV21-1 and J is TRBJ2-5; the table's D call, TRBD2, has no DNA check behind it. TRBV21-1 is flagged as a pseudogene. The CDR3 contains 16 residues. This CDR3 is CASSKWTSGTVETQYF. CDR3 nucleotides: TGTGCCAGCAGCAAATGGACTAGCGGGACTGTTGAGACCCAGTACTTC.

This chain links TRBV5-1 with TRBJ2-1; 7 bases match TRBD2. V dropped 4 bases and J dropped 2; count of bases not matched to a gene: 6. Per germline, CDR1 SGHRS and CDR2 YFSETQ. This CDR3 is 15 amino acids long. The CDR3 region has the DNA TGCGCCAGCAGCCCGGGACTACTCACCTACAATGAGCAGTTCTTC. It yields the protein CASSPGLLTYNEQFF.